This T cell receptor (beta chain) appears in the sequencing data of a study of blood T cells in healthy people across ages. This CDR3 is built from 16 residues. V trimming: 5 bases; J trimming: 11 bases; junction bases outside the gene matches: 20. This clonotype has only a few counts. This sequence may be a read error, since a much larger clone differs from it by one base. Each sample gave at least 7 million isolated PBMCs. The second PCR ran roughly 6 to 11 cycles with a sample-barcoded 5' primer and J-beta primers. The template-switch adaptor, which had 12 random nucleotides, put a tag on each cDNA molecule. One entry per CDR3 protein results from TCRdb running MiXCR on the 5' RACE reads. Counted here are hundreds of thousands of distinct CDR3 sequences, about 30% occurring once; the ten biggest clones make up 15% to 19%.

The receptor comes from a woman aged 80 or older in good health. The chain employs TRBV12-3 or TRBV12-4 and TRBJ2-5, with 7 positions matching TRBD2. Input material: blood. The CDR3 DNA is TGTGCCAGCAGTCCGATTAACGGGGGGATAAGGAATGAGCAGTACTTC. Translating it yields CASSPINGGIRNEQYF.